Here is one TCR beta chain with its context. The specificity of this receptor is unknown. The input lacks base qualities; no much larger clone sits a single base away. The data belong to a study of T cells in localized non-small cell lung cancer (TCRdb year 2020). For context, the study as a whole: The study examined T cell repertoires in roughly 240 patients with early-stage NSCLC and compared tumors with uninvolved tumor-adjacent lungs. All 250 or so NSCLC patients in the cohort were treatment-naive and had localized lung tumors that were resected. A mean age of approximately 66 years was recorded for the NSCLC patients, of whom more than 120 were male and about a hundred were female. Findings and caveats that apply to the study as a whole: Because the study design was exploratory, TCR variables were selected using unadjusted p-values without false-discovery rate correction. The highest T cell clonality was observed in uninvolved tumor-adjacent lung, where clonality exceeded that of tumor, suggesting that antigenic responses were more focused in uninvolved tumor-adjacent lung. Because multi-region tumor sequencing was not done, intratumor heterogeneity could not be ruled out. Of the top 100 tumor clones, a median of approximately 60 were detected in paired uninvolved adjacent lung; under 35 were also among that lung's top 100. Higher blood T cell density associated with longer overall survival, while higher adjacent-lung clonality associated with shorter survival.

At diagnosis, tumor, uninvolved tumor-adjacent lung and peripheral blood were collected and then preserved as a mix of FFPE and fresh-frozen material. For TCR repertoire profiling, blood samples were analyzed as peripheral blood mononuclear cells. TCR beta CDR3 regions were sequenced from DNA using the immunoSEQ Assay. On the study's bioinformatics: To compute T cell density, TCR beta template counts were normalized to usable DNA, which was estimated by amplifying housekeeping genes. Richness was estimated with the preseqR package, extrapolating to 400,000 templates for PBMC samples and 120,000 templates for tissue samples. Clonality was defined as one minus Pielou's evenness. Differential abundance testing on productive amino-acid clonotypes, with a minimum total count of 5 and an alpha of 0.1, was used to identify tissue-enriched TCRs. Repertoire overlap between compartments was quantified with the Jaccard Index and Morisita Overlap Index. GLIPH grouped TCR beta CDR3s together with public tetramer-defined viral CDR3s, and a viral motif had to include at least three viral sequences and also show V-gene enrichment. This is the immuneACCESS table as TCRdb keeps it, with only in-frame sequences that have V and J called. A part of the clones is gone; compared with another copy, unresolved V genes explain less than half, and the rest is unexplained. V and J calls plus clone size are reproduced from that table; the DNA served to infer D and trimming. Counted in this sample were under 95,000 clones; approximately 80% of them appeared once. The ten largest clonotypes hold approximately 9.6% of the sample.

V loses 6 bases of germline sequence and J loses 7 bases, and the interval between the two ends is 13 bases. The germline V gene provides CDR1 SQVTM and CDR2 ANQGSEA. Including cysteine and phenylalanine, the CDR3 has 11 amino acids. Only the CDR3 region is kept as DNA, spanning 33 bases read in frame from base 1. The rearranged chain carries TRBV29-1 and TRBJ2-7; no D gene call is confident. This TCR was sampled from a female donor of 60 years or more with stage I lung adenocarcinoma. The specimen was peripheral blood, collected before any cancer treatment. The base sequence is TGCAGCGTGGCCACCCTTTGGGAGCAGTACTTC. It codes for CSVATLWEQYF.